These 2 T cell receptor beta chains share one sample of origin, sequenced in a study of blood T cell repertoires in COVID-19. Data came from immunoSEQ multiplex PCR; TCRdb stores just in-frame clones and leaves some out. The table records more than 150,000 clones, about 93% of them present only once. What was sequenced was peripheral blood. The receptors stem from a man aged 30-40 years with COVID-19, enrolled during active disease.

The chain combines TRBV2 with TRBJ2-3, with D maybe TRBD2 (6 bases). Germline-derived CDR1 and CDR2 are SNHLY and FYNNEI. V gave up 4 bases and J gave up 8 bases, with 16 bases separating them. The CDR3 runs to 14 residues. CDR3 bases: TGTGCCAGCAGTGTATTAGCGGTTAGGGGTACGCAGTATTTT. It codes for CASSVLAVRGTQYF.

This chain uses TRBV2 with TRBJ1-5; no firm D call. Trimming stripped 5 bases from V and 1 base from J, with 9 bases between. CDR1 SNHLY and CDR2 FYNNEI come from the germline V gene. The CDR3 has 14 amino acids. The CDR3 sequence is CASSIIRSNQPQHF. The CDR3 region has the DNA TGTGCCAGCAGTATAATCAGGAGCAATCAGCCCCAGCATTTT.